This is a list of T cell receptor beta chains from one sample in a study of blood T cell repertoires in COVID-19. Data came from immunoSEQ multiplex PCR; TCRdb stores just in-frame clones and leaves some out. The sample consists of approximately 350,000 clones, roughly nine tenths of them appearing once. The material sequenced was PBMCs or T cells enriched from blood (not recorded which). The source of these receptors is a young man who had recovered from COVID-19. Both conserved end residues are part of each CDR3. D genes are given only for firm matches. The size of a clone is reported for some rows only, either as once, few or many, or as a class for expanded clones.

TRBV7-3	NA	TRBJ2-1	TRBD2	TGTGCCAGCAGCTTAACTAGCGGGAGAAATGAGCAGTTCTTC	CASSLTSGRNEQFF
TRBV20-1	NA	TRBJ1-1	TRBD1	TGCAGGACAGGGTGGGACACTGAAGCTTTCTTT	CRTGWDTEAFF
TRBV5-4	NA	TRBJ2-7	TRBD1	TGTGCCAGCAGCACCCTCCAGGGGGCAATCTCTTTCGAGCAGTACTTC	CASSTLQGAISFEQYF
TRBV2	NA	TRBJ2-5	NA	TGTGCCAGAAGACCAACTGGGCTTGAGACCCAGTACTTC	CARRPTGLETQYF
TRBV5-1	NA	TRBJ2-7	TRBD2	TGCGCCAGCAGCTTTGTTGCGGGAGTAGACTACGAGCAGTACTTC	CASSFVAGVDYEQYF
TRBV13	NA	TRBJ2-1	NA	TGTGCCAGCGTTCTCGGGTCGGCGGGCTATGAAAATGAGCAGTTCTTC	CASVLGSAGYENEQFF
TRBV3-1/TRBV3-2	NA	TRBJ1-2	NA	TGTGCCAGCAGCCAACCAGGGTTCTATGGCTACACCTTC	CASSQPGFYGYTF
TRBV18	NA	TRBJ1-1	TRBD1	TGTGCCAGCTCACTTGCCGGGACAGTGGTTCGGAGTGAAGCTTTCTTT	CASSLAGTVVRSEAFF
TRBV18	NA	TRBJ2-1	NA	TGTGCCAGCTCACCATGGAGGGCTAACAGAGTAACATACAATGAGCAGTTCTTC	CASSPWRANRVTYNEQFF
TRBV5-4	NA	TRBJ2-3	TRBD2	TGTGCCAGCAGAGGACTAGCGGGGGCCAGCACAGATACGCAGTATTTT	CASRGLAGASTDTQYF
TRBV13	NA	TRBJ2-7	NA	TGTGCCAGCAGCTTAGGTGGGGCCTCGGGCTACGAGCAGTACTTC	CASSLGGASGYEQYF
TRBV28	once	TRBJ2-7	NA	TGTGCCAGCACTTCGGGGGGCGCAGCCTACGAGCAGTACTTC	CASTSGGAAYEQYF
TRBV19	NA	TRBJ1-4	NA	TGTGCCAGTAAGTCGAGAACTAATGAAAAACTGTTTTTT	CASKSRTNEKLFF
TRBV19	NA	TRBJ2-7	TRBD2	TGTGCCAGTACTGACGGGGCTAGCGGGAGGTACGAGCAGTACTTC	CASTDGASGRYEQYF
TRBV6-5	NA	TRBJ1-5	NA	TGTGCCAGCAACGGAGGAGGGTTAGGCCAGCCCCAGCATTTT	CASNGGGLGQPQHF